One sample yielded the 16 T cell receptor beta chains listed below, sequenced in a study of T-cell reconstitution after alpha-beta-depleted transplantation in children. Molecular barcoding with unique molecular identifiers was used for the TCRbeta library. TCRdb used MiXCR to reprocess the PCR reads, holding one entry per CDR3 protein. The data hold 600,000 or so distinct CDR3 sequences, with under 25% observed a single time. The specimen was PBMCs, mostly from graft donor cells, collected 360 days after TCRalphabeta/CD19-depleted stem cell transplant. Source of these receptors: a boy in the first two years of life who had a stem cell transplant for acute myeloid leukemia, so the T cells may come from the graft donor.

This clonotype was observed at least ten times. V is TRBV7-6 and J is TRBJ2-1; no reliable D call. Germline CDR1 is SGHVS and CDR2 is FNYEAQ. This CDR3 has 16 amino acids. V shed 6 bases and J shed 7 bases, with 22 bases lying between them. CDR3 loop: CASSLLWTSSENEQFF. The CDR3 DNA is TGTGCCAGCAGTTTGCTCTGGACCAGCTCGGAGAATGAGCAGTTCTTC. Complete variable domain (other parts from reference TRBV7-6 and TRBJ2-1): GAGVSQSPRYKVTKRGQDVALRCDPISGHVSLYWYRQALGQGPEFLTYFNYEAQQDKSGLPNDRFSAERPEGSISTLTIQRTEQRDSAMYRCASSLLWTSSENEQFFGPGTRLTVL.

To note about this clonotype: Possible read error: a much larger clone is one base away. CDR3 bases: TGCGCCAGCAGCTGGACAGAGAACACTGAAGCTTTCTTT. Translation: CASSWTENTEAFF. This rearrangement joins TRBV5-1 to TRBJ1-1; D is perhaps TRBD1 (6 bases). The CDR3 is 13 amino acids. Looked up from germline, CDR1 is SGHRS and CDR2 is YFSETQ. V lost 3 bases, J lost 1 base, and 7 bases lay in between.

This clonotype was recorded at least ten times. This rearrangement joins TRBV5-1 to TRBJ2-3; 7 bases match TRBD1. The germline gives CDR1 SGHRS, CDR2 YFSETQ. The CDR3 covers 14 residues. Losses at the gene ends were 10 bases for V and 4 bases for J; bases not matched to a gene: 12. The DNA for the CDR3 is TGCGCCTCCACGACAGGGTATGTGGCAGATACGCAGTATTTT. It translates to CASTTGYVADTQYF.

This clonotype occurred a few times. The chain carries TRBV18 and TRBJ2-3; the D gene could be TRBD1 or TRBD2 (5 bases each). Germline CDR1 KGHSH, CDR2 LQKENI. Trimming pared 2 bases from V and 0 bases from J, leaving 12 bases between. This CDR3 is built from 16 residues. The CDR3 bases are TGTGCCAGCTCACCAACCGGGACGACTAGCACAGATACGCAGTATTTT. It encodes CASSPTGTTSTDTQYF. Filled out from reference TRBV18 and TRBJ2-3, the complete variable domain reads NAGVMQNPRHLVRRRGQEARLRCSPMKGHSHVYWYRQLPEEGLKFMVYLQKENIIDESGMPKERFSAEFPKEGPSILRIQQVVRGDSAAYFCASSPTGTTSTDTQYFGPGTRLTVL.

The J gene is TRBJ1-1, the V gene TRBV20-1; D is unresolved. Germline V gene data show CDR1 as DFQATT and CDR2 as SNEGSKA (reference sequence). This CDR3 is 13 amino acids long. CDR3 coding DNA: TGCAGCGCTTTTCAGACGGGGAACACTGAAGCTTTCTTT. It translates to CSAFQTGNTEAFF.

This clonotype was counted many times. This chain joins TRBV7-8 and TRBJ2-2, with 8 nucleotides matching TRBD1. The germline CDR1 and CDR2 sequences are SGHVS and FQNEAQ. V lost 4 bases and J lost 7; bases outside the gene matches: 5. The CDR3 spans 14 residues. The CDR3 sequence: CASSYDRGGGELFF. In nucleotides, the CDR3 is TGTGCCAGCAGCTACGACAGGGGAGGCGGGGAGCTGTTTTTT.

The J gene is TRBJ2-3, the V gene TRBV6-1; no clear D gene. The CDR3 consists of 14 residues. The germline gives CDR1 MNHNS, CDR2 SASEGT. Trimming took 5 bases from V and 0 from J, leaving 9 bases between them. The chain's CDR3 is CASSTIASTDTQYF. In nucleotides, the CDR3 is TGTGCCAGCAGTACCATCGCCAGCACAGATACGCAGTATTTT.

The chain joins TRBV20-1 to TRBJ2-4, with D perhaps given as TRBD1 or TRBD2 (5 bases each). There are 14 residues in the CDR3. Germline assignment: CDR1 DFQATT and CDR2 SNEGSKA (reference sequence). V was clipped by 6 bases and J by 5 bases, with 17 bases between them. This CDR3 reads CSAPIGVRENIQYF. The CDR3 region has the DNA TGCAGTGCCCCTATCGGGGTCAGGGAAAACATTCAGTACTTC.

Ten or more counts support this clonotype. The chain recombines TRBV20-1 with TRBJ1-2; D is uncertain. V lost 0 bases and J lost 7, with 12 bases in between. The V gene's germline CDR1 is DFQATT and CDR2 SNEGSKA (reference sequence). This CDR3 has 13 residues. The CDR3 DNA sequence: TGCAGTGCTAGAGATCTCTACGGGGTTGGCTACACCTTC. Translation: CSARDLYGVGYTF.

This clonotype was recorded many times. The chain combines TRBV9 with TRBJ2-1; D is perhaps TRBD2 (7 bases). CDR3 length: 13 residues. Germline V CDR1 and CDR2: SGDLS, YYNGEE. Trimming stripped 3 bases from V and 8 bases from J, with 12 bases between. CDR3 amino acids: CASSGGGPYEQFF. As DNA, the CDR3 is TGTGCCAGCAGCGGGGGGGGCCCTTATGAGCAGTTCTTC.

The chain uses TRBV29-1 and TRBJ1-3; TRBD1 might be the D (5 bases). The CDR3 contains 11 residues. Trimming took off 8 bases at V and 2 bases at J, with 7 bases between the two ends. Germline lookup yields CDR1 SQVTM and CDR2 ANQGSEA. The CDR3 sequence is CSSTAGNTIYF. The CDR3 DNA is TGCAGCTCGACAGCTGGAAACACCATATATTTT.

CDR3 DNA sequence: TGTGCCAGCAGGGTAGCGCTTGGGTTCAATGAGCAGTTCTTC. This sequence encodes CASRVALGFNEQFF. The J gene is TRBJ2-1, the V gene TRBV28; tentatively, D is TRBD2 (5 bases). The germline V and J ends were trimmed by 6 bases and 6 bases, with 15 bases remaining between them. Per the germline V gene, CDR1 is MDHEN and CDR2 is SYDVKM. This CDR3 comprises 14 residues.

This clonotype was detected many times. This chain connects TRBV6-5 to TRBJ2-5, with 13 positions matching TRBD2. J gave up 3 bases and V 1 base, and 2 bases lay outside the gene matches. The germline V gene has CDR1 MNHEY and CDR2 SVGAGI. This CDR3 region has 16 residues. The CDR3 reads CASSYLLAGGEETQYF. CDR3 nucleotide sequence: TGTGCCAGCAGTTACTTACTAGCGGGGGGGGAAGAGACCCAGTACTTC.

This rearrangement joins TRBV20-1 to TRBJ1-1, with 8 positions matching TRBD1. This CDR3 is 16 amino acids long. Trimming cost V 5 bases and J 0 bases; bases outside gene matches: 11. Looked up from germline, CDR1 is DFQATT and CDR2 is SNEGSKA (reference sequence). Written as DNA, the CDR3 is TGCAGTGCTTCCTCGACAGGGGATGGGATGAACACTGAAGCTTTCTTT. Protein sequence: CSASSTGDGMNTEAFF.

This clonotype has a count of ten or more. This chain joins TRBV5-1 and TRBJ2-5; possibly TRBD1 for D (5 bases). The germline V and J ends were trimmed by 1 base and 4 bases, with 8 bases remaining between them. The germline V gene has CDR1 SGHRS and CDR2 YFSETQ. The CDR3 covers 13 residues. The CDR3 protein is CASSLKGSETQYF. DNA of the CDR3: TGCGCCAGCAGCTTGAAGGGGTCAGAGACCCAGTACTTC.

This clonotype was found a few times. This rearrangement joins TRBV3-1 to TRBJ1-1; TRBD1 matches 9 bases. With 1 base clipped from V and 5 bases from J, the junction kept 8 bases outside the gene matches. CDR3 length: 16 residues. Per germline, CDR1 LGHDT and CDR2 YNNKEL (reference sequence). In DNA form, the CDR3 reads TGTGCCAGCAGCCAAGCACTGGGACAGGGAGGAACTGAAGCTTTCTTT. This translates into CASSQALGQGGTEAFF.